Shown below are 17 T cell receptor beta chains from a single sample sequenced in a study of control samples from healthy donors and cancer patients. Libraries were prepared by immunoSEQ multiplex PCR; TCRdb keeps only in-frame clonotypes and omits some of them. In the table there are approximately 89,000 clones, more than 75% of which are singletons. Input material: blood. These receptors were collected from a woman aged 40-49 years in good health.

The chain employs TRBV7-2 and TRBJ2-3; D call uncertain. The CDR3 loop spans 13 amino acids. The germline V gene encodes CDR1 SGHTA and CDR2 FQGNSA. V was pared by 1 base and J by 1 base, with 3 bases between. The CDR3 spells CASSLDGTDTQYF. As DNA, the CDR3 is TGTGCCAGCAGCTTAGACGGCACAGATACGCAGTATTTT.

This chain uses TRBV20-1 with TRBJ2-3; D ambiguous. Per the germline V gene, CDR1 is DFQATT and CDR2 is SNEGSKA (reference sequence). This CDR3 region has 15 residues. Trimming shortened V by 3 bases and J by 0 bases, and 13 bases separated the two germline ends. This CDR3 is CSASNPRPSTDTQYF. CDR3 coding DNA: TGCAGTGCTAGTAACCCAAGACCGAGCACAGATACGCAGTATTTT.

This rearrangement joins TRBV4-1 to TRBJ1-1; D gene uncertain. Per the germline V gene, CDR1 is MGHRA and CDR2 is YSYEKL. V gave up 8 bases and J gave up 7 bases, with 17 bases separating them. The CDR3 is 13 amino acids. For the CDR3, the DNA is TGCGCCAGCGCTGAAGACATTTCCGATGAAGCTTTCTTT. The encoded protein is CASAEDISDEAFF.

As concerns this clone: The junction differs from germline at one of its ends, possibly a read error. The rearrangement joins TRBV6-2 or TRBV6-3 to TRBJ1-4, with D maybe TRBD1 (5 bases). Per germline, CDR1 MNHEY and CDR2 SVGEGT. This CDR3 is built from 16 residues. The CDR3 DNA reads as TGTGCCAGCATTTACTTCCTCAGGGTTTCTGCCGGGAGACTGTTTTTT. Translating it yields CASIYFLRVSAGRLFF.

The J gene is TRBJ2-1, the V gene TRBV9, with TRBD1 identical over 8 bases. There are 15 residues in the CDR3. The germline gives CDR1 SGDLS, CDR2 YYNGEE. After removal of 4 bases from V and 7 bases from J, the junction contained 10 bases not matched to a gene. This chain's CDR3 is CASSSGTGPLNEQFF. The DNA of the CDR3 is TGTGCCAGCAGCTCCGGGACAGGACCTTTAAATGAGCAGTTCTTC.

This chain links TRBV10-1 with TRBJ1-2; D is undetermined. Germline CDR1 WNHNN, CDR2 SYGVQD (reference sequence). The length of the CDR3 is 15 residues. The V end was cut by 4 bases, the J end by 5 bases, with 17 bases between. Here the CDR3 DNA reads TGCGCCAGCAGTGGTAGGACGTCCGGTGGATATGGCTACACCTTC. Its protein product is CASSGRTSGGYGYTF.

The chain joins TRBV6-6 to TRBJ1-5; D uncertain. The germline gives CDR1 MNHNY, CDR2 SVGAGI (reference sequence). V lost 8 bases and J lost 0, with 14 bases in between. The CDR3 length is 15 residues. CDR3 residues: CASGLTGYSNQPQHF. In nucleotides, the CDR3 is TGTGCCAGCGGTCTTACGGGATATAGCAATCAGCCCCAGCATTTT.

The V gene is TRBV27, the J gene TRBJ2-3; D may be TRBD1 (5 bases). Germline-derived CDR1 and CDR2 are MNHEY and SMNVEV (reference sequence). V dropped 2 bases and J dropped 1 base, with 7 bases sitting between them. The CDR3 is 14 residues long. CDR3 in DNA: TGTGCCAGCAGTTTACAGACAGGCACAGATACGCAGTATTTT. This gives the protein CASSLQTGTDTQYF.

V is TRBV24-1 and J is TRBJ2-1, with D possibly being TRBD1 or TRBD2 (6 bases each). Germline CDR1 reads KGHDR; CDR2 reads SFDVKD. Trimming pared 7 bases from V and 4 bases from J, leaving 19 bases between. This CDR3 has 16 amino acids. The CDR3 is CATSATSGAPYNEQFF. The CDR3 region has the DNA TGTGCCACCAGCGCCACCTCGGGGGCACCGTACAATGAGCAGTTCTTC.

The gene calls are TRBV18 and TRBJ1-5; the D is unclear. CDR1 and CDR2 (germline): KGHSH, LQKENI. The CDR3 is made up of 13 amino acids. Trimming left V 3 bases short and J 3 bases short, with 6 bases between. The CDR3 is CASSPGYNQPQHF. In nucleotides, the CDR3 is TGTGCCAGCTCACCCGGCTACAATCAGCCCCAGCATTTT.

This clone was seen once. The chain joins TRBV10-2 to TRBJ2-3; D remains unclear. The CDR3 is 11 residues long. Trimming stripped 4 bases from V and 9 bases from J, with 8 bases between. Germline V CDR1 and CDR2: WSHSY, SAAADI. CDR3 sequence reads: CASSAWQTQYF. For the CDR3, the DNA is TGCGCCAGCAGTGCGTGGCAAACGCAGTATTTT.

This chain uses TRBV5-4 with TRBJ2-2; 7 bases match TRBD1. The ends lost 4 bases at V and 3 bases at J; junction bases unmatched: 9. The V gene's germline CDR1 is SGHNT and CDR2 YYREEE (reference sequence). The CDR3 runs to 16 residues. CDR3 DNA sequence: TGTGCCAGCAGCAGCCCCGGGACAGTGCACACCGGGGAGCTGTTTTTT. It translates to CASSSPGTVHTGELFF. Full variable domain (missing parts from reference TRBV5-4 and TRBJ2-2): ETGVTQSPTHLIKTRGQQVTLRCSSQSGHNTVSWYQQALGQGPQFIFQYYREEENGRGNFPPRFSGLQFPNYSSELNVNALELDDSALYLCASSSPGTVHTGELFFGEGSRLTVL.

The genes are TRBV7-8 and TRBJ2-7; D may correspond to TRBD1 or TRBD2 (6 bases each). This CDR3 spans 16 amino acids. Germline CDR1 and CDR2: SGHVS and FQNEAQ. Deletions cut 0 bases from V and 2 bases from J, with 14 bases between. This CDR3 reads CASSLAAGQGPYEQYF. CDR3 sequence (DNA): TGTGCCAGCAGCTTAGCGGCGGGGCAGGGGCCCTACGAGCAGTACTTC.

The chain employs TRBV7-3 and TRBJ2-1; D possibly matches TRBD1 or TRBD2 (6 bases each). The germline gives CDR1 SGHTA, CDR2 FQGTGA. V lost 5 bases and J lost 8, with 16 bases in between. CDR3 length: 14 residues. The CDR3 DNA is TGTGCCAGCAGCACAGGAGGGGGGACGGATGAGCAGTTCTTC. This encodes CASSTGGGTDEQFF. The full variable domain, rest sourced from reference TRBV7-3 and TRBJ2-1, is GAGVSQTPSNKVTEKGKYVELRCDPISGHTALYWYRQSLGQGPEFLIYFQGTGAADDSGLPNDRFFAVRPEGSVSTLKIQRTERGDSAVYLCASSTGGGTDEQFFGPGTRLTVL.

The chain links TRBV9 to TRBJ1-2; D is ambiguous. V dropped 2 bases and J dropped 3 bases, with 14 bases sitting between them. Germline V CDR1 and CDR2: SGDLS, YYNGEE. The CDR3 runs 15 residues. CDR3 sequence: CASSVGRAPYYGYTF. CDR3 nucleotides: TGTGCCAGCAGCGTTGGGAGGGCTCCTTACTATGGCTACACCTTC. The variable domain in full, with the rest retrieved from reference TRBV9 and TRBJ1-2, is DSGVTQTPKHLITATGQRVTLRCSPRSGDLSVYWYQQSLDQGLQFLIQYYNGEERAKGNILERFSAQQFPDLHSELNLSSLELGDSALYFCASSVGRAPYYGYTFGSGTRLTVV.

The rearrangement joins TRBV19 to TRBJ1-3; no clear D gene. V was pared by 7 bases and J by 8 bases, with 12 bases between. Germline V lookup: CDR1 LNHDA, CDR2 SQIVND (reference sequence). The CDR3 has 12 amino acids. CDR3 sequence (DNA): TGTGCCAGTACAAGTTGGGCGGACACCATATATTTT. This codes for CASTSWADTIYF.

This chain connects TRBV5-1 to TRBJ2-5, with TRBD1 matching over 7 bases. The germline CDR1 and CDR2 sequences are SGHRS and YFSETQ. V shed 1 base, J shed 4 bases, and the junction held 4 bases outside the gene matches. The CDR3 spans 14 residues. CDR3 nucleotide sequence: TGCGCCAGCAGCTTGACCAACAGGGGAGAGACCCAGTACTTC. Translation gives CASSLTNRGETQYF.